The rows below give T cell receptor beta chains drawn from one sample of a study of blood T cell repertoires in COVID-19. The data were produced by immunoSEQ multiplex PCR, yet TCRdb's version contains in-frame clones alone and is incomplete. In the table there are around 140,000 clones, roughly 84% of which are singletons. The source material was peripheral blood. Receptor source: a man aged 30-40 years with COVID-19, enrolled during active disease. Each CDR3 is given with its conserved first and last residue. The D gene is left open where the match is weak.

CDR3 length | J gene | V gene | D gene | CDR3 protein | CDR3 DNA
15 | TRBJ2-2 | TRBV15 | TRBD2 | CATSRVGLGAGELFF | TGTGCCACCAGCAGAGTGGGACTAGGGGCCGGGGAGCTGTTTTTT
15 | TRBJ2-7 | TRBV11-2 | NA | CASSSHRGRPSGQYF | TGTGCCAGCAGCTCCCACCGTGGACGCCCGAGCGGGCAGTACTTC
14 | TRBJ2-1 | TRBV20-1 | NA | CSASRSGAYNEQFF | TGCAGTGCTAGTCGCTCGGGAGCCTACAATGAGCAGTTCTTC
15 | TRBJ1-3 | TRBV5-1 | NA | CASSLALGGKNTIYF | TGCGCCAGCAGCTTGGCCTTGGGAGGGAAGAACACCATATATTTT
14 | TRBJ2-1 | TRBV5-1 | NA | CASSLTRSYNEQFF | TGCGCCAGCAGCTTGACTCGAAGCTACAATGAGCAGTTCTTC
16 | TRBJ1-3 | TRBV7-9 | TRBD1 | CASSWTTGGSGNTIYF | TGTGCCAGCAGCTGGACGACAGGGGGCTCTGGAAACACCATATATTTT
15 | TRBJ1-6 | TRBV20-1 | NA | CSASPGGSYNSPLHF | TGCAGTGCTAGTCCGGGTGGATCCTATAATTCACCCCTCCACTTT
15 | TRBJ1-2 | TRBV15 | TRBD1 | CATSRGQGGRYGYTF | TGTGCCACCAGCAGAGGACAGGGCGGACGATATGGCTACACCTTC
13 | TRBJ1-2 | TRBV10-3 | TRBD1 | CAIRQGANYGYTF | TGTGCCATTCGACAGGGGGCTAACTATGGCTACACCTTC
15 | TRBJ1-1 | TRBV30 | NA | CAWRLNKAGATEAFF | TGTGCCTGGAGGCTGAACAAGGCAGGGGCCACTGAAGCTTTCTTT
15 | TRBJ2-1 | TRBV2 | TRBD1 | CASSPDRGSYNEQFF | TGTGCCAGCAGCCCCGACAGGGGGAGCTACAATGAGCAGTTCTTC
11 | TRBJ2-1 | TRBV27 | NA | CASIEGNEQFF | TGTGCCAGCATCGAGGGTAATGAGCAGTTCTTC
11 | TRBJ2-7 | TRBV29-1 | TRBD1 | CSVSNRGEQYF | TGCAGCGTTAGTAACAGGGGCGAGCAGTACTTC
15 | TRBJ1-1 | TRBV25-1 | NA | CASSELGRRNTEAFF | TGTGCCAGCAGTGAATTGGGGCGGAGGAACACTGAAGCTTTCTTT
13 | TRBJ1-2 | TRBV5-5 | NA | CASSFDTNYGYTF | TGTGCCAGCAGCTTTGACACTAACTATGGCTACACCTTC
16 | TRBJ2-2 | TRBV28 | TRBD1 | CASSQQGAPNTGELFF | TGTGCCAGCAGCCAACAGGGGGCGCCCAACACCGGGGAGCTGTTTTTT